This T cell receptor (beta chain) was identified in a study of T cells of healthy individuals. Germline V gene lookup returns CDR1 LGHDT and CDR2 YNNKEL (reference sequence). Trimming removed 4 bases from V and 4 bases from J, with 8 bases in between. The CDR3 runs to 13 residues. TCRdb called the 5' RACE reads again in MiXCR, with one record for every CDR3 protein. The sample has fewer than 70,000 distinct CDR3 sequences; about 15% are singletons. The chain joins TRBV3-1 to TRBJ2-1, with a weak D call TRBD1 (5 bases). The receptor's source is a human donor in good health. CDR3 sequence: CASSPDSYNEQFF. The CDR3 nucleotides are TGTGCCAGCAGCCCCGACAGTTACAATGAGCAGTTCTTC.